These 17 T cell receptor beta chains came from one sample sequenced in a study of blood T cells in healthy people across ages. A second PCR of roughly 7 to 11 cycles used a sample-barcoded 5' primer and a J-beta primer mix. TCRdb independently ran MiXCR on the 5' RACE reads; one entry per CDR3 protein. The data contain about 1.8 million distinct CDR3 sequences, about 50% of them seen just once; the ten biggest clones take up roughly 2.1%. The sequenced material came from blood. Receptors were obtained from a woman between 40 and 50 years old in good health.

The rearrangement uses TRBV27 and TRBJ1-2, with TRBD1 matching 10 bases. In germline, CDR1 is MNHEY, CDR2 SMNVEV (reference sequence). The CDR3 contains 14 residues. The trim removed 2 bases at V and 7 bases at J, leaving 4 bases unmatched. The CDR3 DNA follows: TGTGCCAGCAGTTTAGGGACAGGGGTAGGTGGCTACACCTTC. It is translated as CASSLGTGVGGYTF.

The chain is built from TRBV20-1 and TRBJ2-7, with a tentative D call TRBD1 (6 bases). From germline, CDR1 is DFQATT and CDR2 SNEGSKA (reference sequence). With 1 base removed from V and 2 bases from J, the gap between germline ends came to 9 bases. The CDR3 runs to 13 residues. The CDR3 sequence: CSARVGQTYEQYF. The CDR3, as DNA: TGCAGTGCTAGAGTAGGACAGACCTACGAGCAGTACTTC.

This clonotype came up many times. The chain is built from TRBV6-1 and TRBJ1-2; D is unresolved. The CDR3 spans 13 residues. In germline, CDR1 is MNHNS, CDR2 SASEGT. V lost 7 bases to trimming and J lost 8 bases, with 17 bases between them. The DNA of the CDR3 is TGTGCCAGCACACCCATGCCCCGGGTCGGCTACACCTTC. Its protein product is CASTPMPRVGYTF.

The rearrangement uses TRBV6-2 or TRBV6-3 and TRBJ1-5, with 7 bases lining up with TRBD1. The J segment lost 4 bases and the V segment lost 6 bases, leaving 3 bases of the junction unmatched. Germline values: CDR1 MNHEY, CDR2 SVGEGT. CDR3 size: 13 residues. The CDR3 coding sequence is TGTGCCAGCAGGGAACAGGGGAATCAGCCCCAGCATTTT. It encodes CASREQGNQPQHF.

V and J are TRBV4-2 and TRBJ1-3, with D possibly being TRBD1 (6 bases). This CDR3 has 15 residues. Per the germline V gene, CDR1 is LGHNA and CDR2 is YNFKEQ. The ends were cut back, 4 bases at V and 2 bases at J, with 12 bases in the middle. CDR3 sequence (DNA): TGTGCCAGCAGCCCGGGGGCGTTGACTGGAAACACCATATATTTT. The encoded protein is CASSPGALTGNTIYF.

This clonotype was found a few times. The chain links TRBV12-3 or TRBV12-4 to TRBJ1-2; TRBD1 aligns across 9 bases. V gave up 6 bases and J gave up 8 bases; unmatched junction bases: 10. This CDR3 region has 14 residues. CDR3 region: CASRGGTGTGGYTF. In nucleotides, the CDR3 is TGTGCCAGCAGGGGGGGGACAGGGACGGGCGGCTACACCTTC.

This rearrangement joins TRBV18 to TRBJ1-1; no clear D. Germline CDR1 and CDR2: KGHSH and LQKENI. The CDR3 is made up of 20 amino acids. V lost 1 base and J lost 2, with 26 bases in between. The chain's CDR3 is CASSPRPRNALGYENTEAFF. CDR3 DNA: TGTGCCAGCTCACCACGGCCCAGGAACGCCTTAGGGTATGAAAACACTGAAGCTTTCTTT.

The chain combines TRBV20-1 with TRBJ1-5, with 7 bases fitting TRBD1. The CDR3 covers 17 residues. The V gene's germline CDR1 is DFQATT and CDR2 SNEGSKA (reference sequence). V gave up 6 bases and J gave up 5 bases; unmatched junction bases: 19. The CDR3 nucleotides read TGCAGTGCCATACAGGGGTCTTCCTTTACCTCCTATCAGCCCCAGCATTTT. Amino acids: CSAIQGSSFTSYQPQHF.

The table lists this clonotype with a count of one. The V call is TRBV5-5, the J call TRBJ2-7; D may be TRBD2 (7 bases). Trimming removed 0 bases at V and 0 bases at J, with 19 bases between. CDR1 SGHKS and CDR2 YYEKEE come from the germline V gene (reference sequence). CDR3 length: 18 residues. Here the CDR3 reads CASSLGPTVGGRSYEQYF. CDR3 coding DNA: TGTGCCAGCAGCTTGGGACCGACTGTGGGGGGGCGCTCCTACGAGCAGTACTTC.

The chain is built from TRBV6-2 or TRBV6-3 and TRBJ1-2, with a possible D match to TRBD1 (5 bases). Germline CDR1 and CDR2: MNHEY and SVGEGT. The V end was cut by 5 bases, the J end by 8 bases, with 12 bases between. The CDR3 extends over 12 amino acids. The CDR3 nucleotides are TGTGCCAGCAGTCAAATCCCAGGGGGCTACACCTTC. Translating gives CASSQIPGGYTF.

The gene calls are TRBV29-1 and TRBJ2-6; tentative D call: TRBD1 (6 bases). The germline V and J ends were trimmed by 6 bases and 2 bases, with 11 bases remaining between them. The CDR3 extends over 14 amino acids. The germline V gene encodes CDR1 SQVTM and CDR2 ANQGSEA. CDR3 coding DNA: TGCAGCGTAGCCACAGGGACTGGGGCCAACGTCCTGACTTTC. This encodes CSVATGTGANVLTF.

The rearrangement uses TRBV28 and TRBJ1-2; 8 positions match TRBD1. This CDR3 region has 13 residues. V trimming: 9 bases; J trimming: 4 bases; junction bases outside the gene matches: 7. Germline loops: CDR1 MDHEN, CDR2 SYDVKM. The CDR3 DNA reads as TGTGCCAGTCACTCTGGACAGGGCTATGGCTACACCTTC. Its translation: CASHSGQGYGYTF.

This chain joins TRBV7-2 and TRBJ2-7; 11 bases match TRBD2. Losses at the gene ends were 3 bases for V and 4 bases for J; bases not matched to a gene: 5. This CDR3 comprises 15 residues. In germline, CDR1 is SGHTA, CDR2 FQGNSA. CDR3 sequence (DNA): TGTGCCAGCAGCTTCACGACTAGCGGGGTATACGAGCAGTACTTC. This gives the protein CASSFTTSGVYEQYF.

The sample holds a few counts of this clonotype. CDR3 residues: CSAGTTDRGQETQYF. The CDR3 DNA sequence: TGCAGTGCTGGGACCACGGACAGGGGACAAGAGACCCAGTACTTC. The V and J genes are TRBV20-1 and TRBJ2-5, with 9 bases fitting TRBD1. V shed 5 bases and J 2 bases; nucleotides not matched to a gene: 9. The germline V gene has CDR1 DFQATT and CDR2 SNEGSKA (reference sequence). CDR3 length equals 15 residues.

In this sample, this clonotype turned up a few times. This chain links TRBV20-1 with TRBJ2-1; D ambiguous. The germline gives CDR1 DFQATT, CDR2 SNEGSKA (reference sequence). V gave up 3 bases and J gave up 3 bases, with 9 bases separating them. CDR3 length equals 13 residues. Here the CDR3 DNA reads TGCAGTGCTAGGAAGTCCAGCTACAATGAGCAGTTCTTC. Protein: CSARKSSYNEQFF.

Only one count was recorded for this clonotype. Lacking the conserved final phenylalanine or tryptophan, this CDR3 likely reflects a read error. The chain employs TRBV27 and TRBJ1-1; D perhaps matches TRBD1 (5 bases). The V gene's germline CDR1 is MNHEY and CDR2 SMNVEV (reference sequence). This CDR3 comprises 15 residues. Deletions cut 0 bases from V and 5 bases from J, with 13 bases between. DNA for the CDR3: TGTGCCAGCAGTTTATCCCTCACCTACAGGACTGAAGCTTTCTCT. This encodes CASSLSLTYRTEAFS.

The CDR3, as DNA: TGTGCCAGCAGCACGGGGACTAGCGGGGTTTTGTATACGCAGTATTTT. Encoded protein: CASSTGTSGVLYTQYF. The genes are TRBV7-2 and TRBJ2-3; 13 bases agree with TRBD2. V was pared by 5 bases and J by 7 bases, with 9 bases of the junction left unmatched. CDR3 length: 16 amino acids. Germline V gene lookup returns CDR1 SGHTA and CDR2 FQGNSA.